Following are 14 T cell receptor beta chains from one sample sequenced in a study of naive and memory T cell subsets. Study-wide results and limits: Especially in CD8 cells, naive repertoires contained a few larger clonotypes, possibly CD45RA-re-expressing memory cells.

Their cognate antigens are unknown. Two oligonucleotides, mixed equimolar, formed the beta constant-region primer covering TRBC1 and TRBC2. Nested alpha and beta constant-region primers with the SP2 primer drove four PCR rounds on ligated cDNA. TCRdb re-called the UMI-ligation and nested PCR reads with MiXCR, one entry per CDR3 protein. The data hold around 93,000 distinct CDR3 sequences, with about 11% observed a single time. Specimen: naive CD4+ T cells from blood. The receptors were gathered from a human donor in good health.

This clonotype was observed a few times. V gene TRBV15 combines with J gene TRBJ2-7; a possible D gene is TRBD2 (6 bases). The CDR3 spans 13 residues. Germline V gene sequence: CDR1 LNHNV, CDR2 YYDKDF (reference sequence). V lost 5 bases to trimming and J lost 2 bases, with 10 bases between them. The CDR3 DNA reads as TGTGCCACCAGCGTCTCGGGGGCCTACGAGCAGTACTTC. Its translation: CATSVSGAYEQYF.

The genes are TRBV5-5 and TRBJ2-3; D not certain. This CDR3 is built from 16 residues. CDR1 and CDR2 from the germline V gene are SGHKS and YYEKEE (reference sequence). Trimming cost V 0 bases and J 6 bases, with 17 bases left between them. CDR3 amino acids: CASSLASSPWIDTQYF. CDR3 nucleotide sequence: TGTGCCAGCAGCTTGGCTTCCTCGCCTTGGATTGATACGCAGTATTTT.

This clonotype was observed at least ten times. This sequence joins TRBV29-1 and TRBJ1-1; unclear D gene. CDR1 and CDR2 from the germline V gene are SQVTM and ANQGSEA. The CDR3 is 14 amino acids. V shed 4 bases and J shed 0 bases, with 12 bases lying between them. CDR3 residues: CSVVVRKLNTEAFF. CDR3 DNA: TGCAGCGTTGTTGTCAGAAAATTGAACACTGAAGCTTTCTTT.

This clonotype was picked up a small number of times. V gene TRBV20-1 combines with J gene TRBJ1-2; D uncertain. The CDR3 spans 12 residues. CDR1 DFQATT and CDR2 SNEGSKA come from the germline V gene (reference sequence). Trimming left V 1 base short and J 4 bases short, with 7 bases between. The CDR3 loop reads CSARVSAYGYTF. CDR3 in DNA: TGCAGTGCTAGAGTTTCAGCCTATGGCTACACCTTC.

J is TRBJ2-6 and V is TRBV28, with no clear D. The germline CDR1 and CDR2 sequences are MDHEN and SYDVKM. Trimming removed 6 bases at V and 0 bases at J, with 9 bases between. There are 15 residues in the CDR3. CDR3 nucleotide sequence: TGTGCCAGCAGCAGCCCTAACTCTGGGGCCAACGTCCTGACTTTC. This translates into CASSSPNSGANVLTF.

V and J are TRBV27 and TRBJ2-7; 9 positions agree with TRBD2. The germline V gene has CDR1 MNHEY and CDR2 SMNVEV (reference sequence). V trimming: 6 bases; J trimming: 0 bases; junction bases outside the gene matches: 6. The CDR3 is 15 residues long. CDR3 coding DNA: TGTGCCAGCAGGCGGGGGGGCTTAAGCTCCTACGAGCAGTACTTC. Its protein is CASRRGGLSSYEQYF.

The gene calls are TRBV14 and TRBJ1-3; no definite D call. Germline values: CDR1 SGHDN, CDR2 FVKESK. V lost 4 bases and J lost 2, with 9 bases in between. The CDR3 has 14 amino acids. CDR3 coding DNA: TGTGCCAGCAGCCGACTCGGGGCTGGAAACACCATATATTTT. This codes for CASSRLGAGNTIYF.

The chain employs TRBV3-1 and TRBJ2-3; D ambiguous. CDR1 LGHDT and CDR2 YNNKEL come from the germline V gene (reference sequence). The CDR3 runs 15 residues. Trimming left V 2 bases short and J 0 bases short, with 9 bases between. The CDR3 region is CASSQSGRSTDTQYF. CDR3 coding DNA: TGTGCCAGCAGCCAATCCGGCAGAAGCACAGATACGCAGTATTTT.

This clonotype was seen more than once but under ten times. The chain is built from TRBV15 and TRBJ1-1, with a weak D call TRBD1 (6 bases). Trimming pared 5 bases from V and 1 base from J, leaving 11 bases between. The CDR3 runs to 14 residues. Germline CDR1 is LNHNV and CDR2 is YYDKDF (reference sequence). CDR3 in DNA: TGTGCCACCAGCTGGGGACACCCGAACACTGAAGCTTTCTTT. Protein: CATSWGHPNTEAFF.

The J gene is TRBJ2-1, the V gene TRBV24-1; 8 bases are a match to TRBD1. This CDR3 is 14 amino acids long. The V and J ends lost 7 bases and 8 bases, in that order; junction bases with no gene match: 9. Germline V gene sequence: CDR1 KGHDR, CDR2 SFDVKD. The CDR3 coding sequence is TGTGCCACCAGAGCTAACGGACAGGGCCATGAGCAGTTCTTC. This gives the protein CATRANGQGHEQFF.

The chain recombines TRBV6-5 with TRBJ1-1; D may be TRBD1 (5 bases). The V gene lost 5 bases and the J gene lost 3 bases, with 13 bases spanning the gap. Germline lookup yields CDR1 MNHEY and CDR2 SVGAGI. This CDR3 contains 14 residues. The CDR3, as DNA: TGTGCCAGCAGTATAGGGGACGGGGACACTGAAGCTTTCTTT. It is translated as CASSIGDGDTEAFF.

The J gene is TRBJ1-3, the V gene TRBV12-3 or TRBV12-4; TRBD1 might be the D (5 bases). V shed 6 bases and J shed 7 bases, with 16 bases lying between them. The CDR3 has 14 amino acids. The CDR3 bases are TGTGCCAGCAGGGTAAAAGGGGTGCCGAACACCATATATTTT. Translating it yields CASRVKGVPNTIYF.

Ten or more counts support this clonotype. V usage is TRBV24-1 and J usage is TRBJ2-7, with 8 positions matching TRBD1. The CDR3 covers 15 residues. The V and J ends lost 3 bases and 3 bases, in that order; junction bases with no gene match: 6. The germline V gene has CDR1 KGHDR and CDR2 SFDVKD. In nucleotides, the CDR3 is TGTGCCACCAGTGATACCACCACAGGGGGCTACGAGCAGTACTTC. It encodes CATSDTTTGGYEQYF.

The chain is built from TRBV6-2 or TRBV6-3 and TRBJ1-1; D call uncertain. V gave up 0 bases and J gave up 0 bases, with 5 bases separating them. This CDR3 has 14 residues. The germline gives CDR1 MNHEY, CDR2 SVGEGT. For the CDR3, the DNA is TGTGCCAGCAGTTACTCCGAGGTGAACACTGAAGCTTTCTTT. This codes for CASSYSEVNTEAFF.